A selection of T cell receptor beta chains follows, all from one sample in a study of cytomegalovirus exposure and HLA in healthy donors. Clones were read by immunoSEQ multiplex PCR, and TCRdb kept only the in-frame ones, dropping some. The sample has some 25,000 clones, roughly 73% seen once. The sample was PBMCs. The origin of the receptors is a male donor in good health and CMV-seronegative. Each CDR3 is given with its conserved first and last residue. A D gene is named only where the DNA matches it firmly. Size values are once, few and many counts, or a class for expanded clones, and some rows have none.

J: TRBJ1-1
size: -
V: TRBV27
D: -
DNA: TGTGCCAGCAGTCTACAGGGCACGAACACTGAAGCTTTCTTT
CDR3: CASSLQGTNTEAFF

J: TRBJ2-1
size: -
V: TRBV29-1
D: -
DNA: TGCAGCCTTCTAGGATACTACAATGAGCAGTTCTTC
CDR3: CSLLGYYNEQFF

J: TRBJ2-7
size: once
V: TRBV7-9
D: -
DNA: TGTTCCAGCAGCTTAGACCCAGGATTGGGGCCTTACGAGCAGTACTTC
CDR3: CSSSLDPGLGPYEQYF

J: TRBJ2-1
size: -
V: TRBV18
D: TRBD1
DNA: TGTGCCAGCTCACCATCGATAAGGGACAGGTCTTGGGGTGAGCAGTTCTTC
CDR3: CASSPSIRDRSWGEQFF

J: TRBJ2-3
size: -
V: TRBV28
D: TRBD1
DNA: TGTGCCAGCAGGCAGGGGGCAGATACGCAGTATTTT
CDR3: CASRQGADTQYF

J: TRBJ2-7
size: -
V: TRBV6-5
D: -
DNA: TGTGCCAGCAGTTACAGTGTAGCGGACTACGAGCAGTACTTC
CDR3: CASSYSVADYEQYF

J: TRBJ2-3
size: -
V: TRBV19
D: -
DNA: TGTGCCAGTACTTTGACACTCAGCACAGATACGCAGTATTTT
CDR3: CASTLTLSTDTQYF

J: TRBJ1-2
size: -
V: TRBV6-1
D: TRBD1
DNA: TGTGCCAGCAACCAGGACAGGAGGGGCGGCTACACCTTC
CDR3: CASNQDRRGGYTF

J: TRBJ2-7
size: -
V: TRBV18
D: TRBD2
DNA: TGTGCCAGCTCCCGCCTAGCGGCCACCTACGAGCAGTACTTC
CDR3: CASSRLAATYEQYF

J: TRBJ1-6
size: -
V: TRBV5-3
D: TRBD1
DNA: TGTGCCAGAAGGCCGGGACAGCCGAATTCACCCCTCCACTTT
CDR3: CARRPGQPNSPLHF

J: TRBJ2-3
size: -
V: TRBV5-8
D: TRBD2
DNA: TGTGCCAGCAGCTTGGCCTCTGGGACTAGCGGGGAGACAGATACGCAGTATTTT
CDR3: CASSLASGTSGETDTQYF

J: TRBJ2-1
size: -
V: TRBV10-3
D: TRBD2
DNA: TGTGCCATCAGTGAGTCTTGGGAGGGCGGCTACAATGAGCAGTTCTTC
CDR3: CAISESWEGGYNEQFF

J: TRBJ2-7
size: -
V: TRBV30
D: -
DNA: TGTGCCTGGATAGCGGGACAGGGAGGCGAGCAGTACTTC
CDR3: CAWIAGQGGEQYF

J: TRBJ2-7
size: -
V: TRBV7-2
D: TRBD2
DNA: TGTGCCAGCAGCTTAGAAAGACTAGCGGGAGGGGCGGTCTTCTACGAGCAGTACTTC
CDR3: CASSLERLAGGAVFYEQYF

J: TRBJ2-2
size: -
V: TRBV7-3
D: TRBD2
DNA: TGTGCCAGCAGCTCAGCGGGATCGAACACCGGGGAGCTGTTTTTT
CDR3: CASSSAGSNTGELFF

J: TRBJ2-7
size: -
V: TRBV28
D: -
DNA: TGTGCCAGCAGTAGGGACTTCGCCTACGAGCAGTACTTC
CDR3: CASSRDFAYEQYF

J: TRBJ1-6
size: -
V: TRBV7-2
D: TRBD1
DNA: TGTGCCAGCAGCTCCGGGACAGGGGCGTTTAATTCACCCCTCCACTTT
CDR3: CASSSGTGAFNSPLHF

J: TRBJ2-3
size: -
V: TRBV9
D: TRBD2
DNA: TGTGCCAGCAGCCCTAGCGGGGGGGCTACAGATACGCAGTATTTT
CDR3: CASSPSGGATDTQYF

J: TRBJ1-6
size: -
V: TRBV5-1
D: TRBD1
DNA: TGCGCCAGCAGCTTGGTACAGGGGGCGGACATCTGGAGGTCACCCCTCCACTTT
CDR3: CASSLVQGADIWRSPLHF

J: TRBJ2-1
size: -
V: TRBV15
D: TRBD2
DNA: TGTGCCACCAGCGAGGGGAGGGAAGTTGAGTTTGAGTTCTTC
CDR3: CATSEGREVEFEFF

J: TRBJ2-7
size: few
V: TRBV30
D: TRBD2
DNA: TGTGCCTGGCAGATCCGGGACAGGGCCGCCGGGACTAGCGGCCAGAGCTCCTACGAGCAGTACTTC
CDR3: CAWQIRDRAAGTSGQSSYEQYF

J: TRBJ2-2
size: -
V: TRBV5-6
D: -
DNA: TGTGCCAGCAGCCATAACACCGGGGAGCTGTTTTTT
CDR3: CASSHNTGELFF

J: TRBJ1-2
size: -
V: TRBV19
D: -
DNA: TGTGCCAGTAGTATATATCAGAACTATGGCTACACCTTC
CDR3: CASSIYQNYGYTF

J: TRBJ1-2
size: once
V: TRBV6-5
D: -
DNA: TGTGCCAGCAGTTACTCGGGCGGGCAGGCCTATGGCTACACCTTC
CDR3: CASSYSGGQAYGYTF

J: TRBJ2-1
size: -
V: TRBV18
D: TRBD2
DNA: TGTGCCAGCTCACCTTCTAGCGGATCGTACAATGAGCAGTTCTTC
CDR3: CASSPSSGSYNEQFF

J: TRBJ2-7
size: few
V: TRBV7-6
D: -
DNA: TGTGCCAGCAGCTTAGAATATGCGGTCTCCTACGAGCAGTACTTC
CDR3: CASSLEYAVSYEQYF

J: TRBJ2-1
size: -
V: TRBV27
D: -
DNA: TGTGCCAGCAGTTTTTGGCCATCGCCCTACAATGAGCAGTTCTTC
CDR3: CASSFWPSPYNEQFF

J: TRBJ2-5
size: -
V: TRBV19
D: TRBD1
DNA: TGTGCCAGTAGTTCCGACCGATCCGGGACAGGGGAAGAGACCCAGTACTTC
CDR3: CASSSDRSGTGEETQYF

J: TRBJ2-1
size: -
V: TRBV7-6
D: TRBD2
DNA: TGTGCCAGCAGCTCCCTCCCGACTAGCGGGGGATCCTACAATGAGCAGTTCTTC
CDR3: CASSSLPTSGGSYNEQFF

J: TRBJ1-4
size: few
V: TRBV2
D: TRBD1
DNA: TGTGCCAGCAGTGAAGTTCTTAGCCGGGACAGGGGGCGAGTGGGGAATGAAAAACTGTTTTTT
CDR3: CASSEVLSRDRGRVGNEKLFF

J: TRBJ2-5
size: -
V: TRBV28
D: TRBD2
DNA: TGTGCCAGCAGTTTAGCACGAGGGGGACTAGTGGGGGAGACCCAGTACTTC
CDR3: CASSLARGGLVGETQYF

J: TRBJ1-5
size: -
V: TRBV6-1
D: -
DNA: TGTGCCAGCAGTCCGGGGGTCCCGCCCCAGCATTTT
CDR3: CASSPGVPPQHF

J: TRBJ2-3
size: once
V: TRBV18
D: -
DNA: TGTGCCAGCTCACTCCGGGACTCGGAGGGCACAGATACGCAGTATTTT
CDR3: CASSLRDSEGTDTQYF

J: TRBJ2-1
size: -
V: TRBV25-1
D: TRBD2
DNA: TGTGCCAGCAGTGAATTCGGTAGCGGGGCATCCTACAATGAGCAGTTCTTC
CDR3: CASSEFGSGASYNEQFF

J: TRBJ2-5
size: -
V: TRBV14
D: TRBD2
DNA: TGTGCCAGCAGTCTAGCGGGAGGAGAGACCCAGTACTTC
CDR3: CASSLAGGETQYF

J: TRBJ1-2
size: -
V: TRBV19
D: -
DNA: TGTGCCAGTAGTATAACAGGAGACTATGGCTACACCTTC
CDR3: CASSITGDYGYTF

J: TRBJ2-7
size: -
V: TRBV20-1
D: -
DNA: TGCAGTGCTACGGTGGACAGCGAGCAGTACTTC
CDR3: CSATVDSEQYF

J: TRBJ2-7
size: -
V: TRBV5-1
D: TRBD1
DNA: TGCGCCAGCAGCTTGGGAGGGACAGGGCCCCTAGAGCAGTACTTC
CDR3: CASSLGGTGPLEQYF

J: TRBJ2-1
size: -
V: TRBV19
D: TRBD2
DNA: TGTGCCAGTACCGCAGCGGGGATCTCCTACAATGAGCAGTTCTTC
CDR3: CASTAAGISYNEQFF

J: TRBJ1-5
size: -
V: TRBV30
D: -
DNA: TGTGCCTGGAGTGTAAGGGGTCAGCCCCAGCATTTT
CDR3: CAWSVRGQPQHF

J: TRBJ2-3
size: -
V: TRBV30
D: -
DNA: TGTGCCTGGAGACAGGGCCATAGCACAGATACGCAGTATTTT
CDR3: CAWRQGHSTDTQYF

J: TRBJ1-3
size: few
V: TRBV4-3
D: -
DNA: TGCGCCAGCAGCCCCACGGGACACCTCGTCTCTGGAAACACCATATATTTT
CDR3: CASSPTGHLVSGNTIYF

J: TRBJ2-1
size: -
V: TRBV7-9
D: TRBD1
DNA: TGTGCCAGCAGTCGTACTTCGGGACAGGGCTTCAATGAGCAGTTCTTC
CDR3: CASSRTSGQGFNEQFF

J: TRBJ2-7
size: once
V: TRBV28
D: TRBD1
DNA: TGTGCCGAGGGACAGTCGAGCTCCTACGAGCAGTACTTC
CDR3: CAEGQSSSYEQYF

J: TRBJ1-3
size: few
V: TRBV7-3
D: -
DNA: TGTGCCAGCAGCTTAGGAGGGGTTGGAAACACCATATATTTT
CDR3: CASSLGGVGNTIYF

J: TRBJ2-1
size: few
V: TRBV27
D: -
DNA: TGTGCCAGCAGGGAAGAGGGTGTTCTTTTGGATGAGCAGTTCTTC
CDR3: CASREEGVLLDEQFF